A selection of T cell receptor beta chains follows, all from one sample in a study of CD8 T cells in Susac syndrome. TCRdb itself ran the immunoSEQ multiplex PCR reads through MiXCR, one entry per CDR3 protein. The sample consists of about 240,000 distinct CDR3 sequences, 90% to 97% of them appearing once. Sequencing used CD4+ T cells from PBMCs. These receptors were taken from a human donor with Susac syndrome. Each CDR3 is given with its conserved first and last residue. The D gene is left open where the match is weak. Expanded clones get a size class; other rows say once, few or many, or leave the size out.

TRBJ1-5,TRBV29-1,NA,NA,TGCAGCTTCCGGGACTCAAATCAGCCCCAGCATTTT,CSFRDSNQPQHF
TRBJ2-7,TRBV11-2,NA,TRBD1,TGTGCCAGCAGGAAACCGGGACAGAGAACCTACGAGCAGTACTTC,CASRKPGQRTYEQYF
TRBJ2-1,TRBV3-1,NA,TRBD2,TGTGCCAGCAGCCATACGCCGGGACTAGCAAACAATGAGCAGTTCTTC,CASSHTPGLANNEQFF
TRBJ2-3,TRBV15,NA,TRBD2,TGTGCCACCAGCAGAGATCAGCGGGATGGGGCAGATACGCAGTATTTT,CATSRDQRDGADTQYF
TRBJ2-7,TRBV12-3/TRBV12-4,NA,TRBD1,TGTGCCAGCAGCCTGCTGGGGACAGGGGAAGACGAGCAGTACTTC,CASSLLGTGEDEQYF
TRBJ2-5,TRBV20-1,NA,TRBD2,TGCAGTGCCGTGGGACTAGCGTATAAAGAGACCCAGTACTTC,CSAVGLAYKETQYF
TRBJ1-1,TRBV12-3/TRBV12-4,NA,NA,TGTGCCAGCAGGACCTGGGGCTTGGACACTGAAGCTTTCTTT,CASRTWGLDTEAFF
TRBJ2-5,TRBV9,NA,NA,TGTGCCAGCGCTAGTGAAGAGACCCAGTACTTC,CASASEETQYF
TRBJ1-2,TRBV3-1,NA,TRBD1,TGTGCCAGCAGCCACCGGGGAGGACAGGCGCAATATGGCTACACCTTC,CASSHRGGQAQYGYTF
TRBJ2-1,TRBV7-6,NA,TRBD2,TGTGCCAGCAGCTTGACTAGCGGGAGGAATGAGCAGTTCTTC,CASSLTSGRNEQFF
TRBJ1-2,TRBV7-8,NA,NA,TGTGCCAGCAGCCCGGAGAGGGGAAACTATGGCTACACCTTC,CASSPERGNYGYTF
TRBJ2-1,TRBV7-9,NA,NA,TGTGCCAGCAGCTTAGGGCAGTACAATGAGCAGTTCTTC,CASSLGQYNEQFF
TRBJ2-3,TRBV5-6,NA,NA,TGTGCCAGCAGCTCTCTCGGCACAGATACGCAGTATTTT,CASSSLGTDTQYF
TRBJ2-7,TRBV3-1,NA,NA,TGTGCCAGCAGCCAAGATCTCTCGGGACCAGGACCATACGAGCAGTACTTC,CASSQDLSGPGPYEQYF
TRBJ2-7,TRBV20-1,NA,TRBD2,TGCAGTGCCCCCCCCCGGGGGACTAGCTCCTACGAGCAGTACTTC,CSAPPRGTSSYEQYF
TRBJ2-3,TRBV20-1,NA,NA,TGCAGTGCTCAAGCAGCACAACGCGGGGTTGATACGCAGTATTTT,CSAQAAQRGVDTQYF
TRBJ1-4,TRBV9,NA,TRBD1,TGTGCCAGCAGCGAGGGACAGCGATCAACTAATGAAAAACTGTTTTTT,CASSEGQRSTNEKLFF
TRBJ2-7,TRBV9,NA,NA,TGTGCCAGCAGCGTCGGTCCTGAGGGGGAGCAGTACTTC,CASSVGPEGEQYF
TRBJ2-7,TRBV7-6,NA,TRBD2,TGTGCCAGCAGCCCCTCTAGCGGATCCTACGAGCAGTACTTC,CASSPSSGSYEQYF
TRBJ2-3,TRBV29-1,once,TRBD2,TGCAGCGTTGAAGGTAGCGGGTCAGATACGCAGTATTTT,CSVEGSGSDTQYF
TRBJ2-5,TRBV12-3/TRBV12-4,NA,TRBD2,TGTGCCAGCAGTGGACCGACTAGCAGACTACAAGAGACCCAGTACTTC,CASSGPTSRLQETQYF
TRBJ2-1,TRBV6-4,NA,NA,TGTGCCAGCAGCCCGGGACTGCGCGGTGAGCAGTTCTTC,CASSPGLRGEQFF
TRBJ1-2,TRBV12-3/TRBV12-4,NA,TRBD1,TGTGCCAGCAGTCCCTCCCTTACTCTCGGACAGGGGTACGGCTACACCTTC,CASSPSLTLGQGYGYTF
TRBJ2-3,TRBV3-1,NA,NA,TGTGCCAGCAGCCAAGGACTCCCGACAGATACGCAGTATTTT,CASSQGLPTDTQYF
TRBJ1-5,TRBV25-1,once,NA,TGTGCCAGCAGTGATCACGGGGCGAATCAGCCCCAGCATTTT,CASSDHGANQPQHF
TRBJ2-4,TRBV28,NA,TRBD2,TGTGCCAGCCGGGAGGGGACAGCCAAAAACATTCAGTACTTC,CASREGTAKNIQYF
TRBJ1-1,TRBV10-3,NA,NA,TGTGCCATCAGTGATTTGGGGTCGAACACTGAAGCTTTCTTT,CAISDLGSNTEAFF
TRBJ2-3,TRBV7-3,NA,TRBD2,TGTGCCAGCAGCTTATATAGGGTCGCGGGAGGTTCAACAGATACGCAGTATTTT,CASSLYRVAGGSTDTQYF
TRBJ1-5,TRBV30,NA,NA,TGTGCCTGGAGTCGACGGAGCCTGGGGCAGCCCCAGCATTTT,CAWSRRSLGQPQHF
TRBJ2-1,TRBV6-5,NA,TRBD2,TGTGCCAGCAGTTACACACCGGGGACGTCTGGGACTAGCACCTACAATGAGCAGTTCTTC,CASSYTPGTSGTSTYNEQFF
TRBJ1-1,TRBV7-2,once,NA,TGTGCCAGCAGCTTAGATCCCTCCTTGAACACTGAAGCTTTCTTT,CASSLDPSLNTEAFF
TRBJ2-1,TRBV12-3/TRBV12-4,NA,TRBD1,TGTGCCAGCAGTTCCCGGCTGGCAGGGGGCTGGATTGAGCAGTTCTTC,CASSSRLAGGWIEQFF
TRBJ2-7,TRBV20-1,NA,NA,TGCAGTGCTAATACCGGGTCACGGGGGCGCGAGCAGTACTTC,CSANTGSRGREQYF
TRBJ2-7,TRBV20-1,NA,NA,TGCAGTGCCCAGCGGGCCGGGACCTACGAGCAGTACTTC,CSAQRAGTYEQYF
TRBJ1-5,TRBV19,few,TRBD1,TGTGCCAGTAGTTTCGGGACAGGGTATCAGCCCCAGCATTTT,CASSFGTGYQPQHF
TRBJ2-7,TRBV29-1,NA,NA,TGCAGCGTGGATCGGGGCTCGAACTCCTACGAGCAGTACTTC,CSVDRGSNSYEQYF
TRBJ1-5,TRBV12-3/TRBV12-4,NA,TRBD1,TGTGCCAGCAGTTTGGTGGACAGGGGAGGCCCGAAGCATTTT,CASSLVDRGGPKHF
TRBJ2-3,TRBV20-1,NA,NA,TGCAGTGCTAGTATCCAGGGGCCGGTCACAGATACGCAGTATTTT,CSASIQGPVTDTQYF
TRBJ2-2,TRBV7-2,NA,NA,TGTGCCGGGACGAACACCGGGGAGCTGTTTTTT,CAGTNTGELFF
TRBJ1-1,TRBV3-1,NA,NA,TGTGCCAGCAGCCGTAATCAGCGGACCACTGAAGCTTTCTTT,CASSRNQRTTEAFF
TRBJ1-4,TRBV29-1,NA,TRBD1,TGCAGCGCGAGGTGGACAGGGGGCGATGAAAAACTGTTTTTT,CSARWTGGDEKLFF
TRBJ2-1,TRBV2,NA,NA,TGTGCCAGCAGTCTGTTGGAGGTTGGGGAGCAGTTCTTC,CASSLLEVGEQFF
TRBJ2-5,TRBV29-1,NA,TRBD1,TGCAGCGCCCGAGGGTCCAGGGGGTACCAAGAGACCCAGTACTTC,CSARGSRGYQETQYF
TRBJ2-3,TRBV5-1,NA,NA,TGCGCCAGCAGCTTGCGCGGGCCGAACACAGATACGCAGTATTTT,CASSLRGPNTDTQYF
TRBJ2-5,TRBV2,NA,NA,TGTGCCAGCATGAGGGAAGAGACCCAGTACTTC,CASMREETQYF
TRBJ2-1,TRBV7-8,NA,TRBD2,TGTGCCAGCAGAGAACTAGCGGGACGGTACAATGAGCAGTTCTTC,CASRELAGRYNEQFF
TRBJ2-5,TRBV9,NA,NA,TGTGCCAGCAGCGTAGTGGGGGGTTACCAAGAGACCCAGTACTTC,CASSVVGGYQETQYF
TRBJ2-1,TRBV7-8,NA,TRBD1,TGTGCCAGCAGCTTAGGTAGGGACAGGGGCATCCTAGACCCTGACAATGAGCAGTTCTTC,CASSLGRDRGILDPDNEQFF
TRBJ2-7,TRBV3-1,NA,NA,TGTGCCAGCAGCCAAGGGTTCCGGTACGAGCAGTACTTC,CASSQGFRYEQYF
TRBJ1-2,TRBV30,NA,NA,TGTGCCTGGACCGACCCACCGGGCCGTAACTATGGCTACACCTTC,CAWTDPPGRNYGYTF
TRBJ2-3,TRBV27,NA,TRBD1,TGTGCCAGCAGTTTTTTGCAGGGGGTAGATACGCAGTATTTT,CASSFLQGVDTQYF
TRBJ2-3,TRBV15,NA,TRBD1,TGTGCCACCAGCAGCCGGGACAGGGGGCCTGCAGATACGCAGTATTTT,CATSSRDRGPADTQYF
TRBJ2-7,TRBV10-3,NA,NA,TGTGCCATCAGGGGCGCCTACGAGCAGTACTTC,CAIRGAYEQYF
TRBJ2-1,TRBV6-1,few,TRBD1,TGTGCCAGCAGTGGGGACAGCTACAATGAGCAGTTCTTC,CASSGDSYNEQFF
TRBJ1-1,TRBV28,NA,NA,TGTGCCACGCATATCTTGAACACTGAAGCTTTCTTT,CATHILNTEAFF
TRBJ2-3,TRBV18,NA,TRBD2,TGTGCCAGCTCACCACAGGGTAGCGGGCATGCTGATACGCAGTATTTT,CASSPQGSGHADTQYF
TRBJ2-5,TRBV3-1,few,TRBD2,TGTGCCAGCAGCCAAGCTCTGACTAGCGACGAGACCCAGTACTTC,CASSQALTSDETQYF
TRBJ2-3,TRBV2,NA,TRBD2,TGTGCCAGCAGAAGCGGGACGGTCGCAGATACGCAGTATTTT,CASRSGTVADTQYF
TRBJ2-7,TRBV2,NA,TRBD1,TGTGCCAGCAAGTATGGGACAGGGCTCGACGAGCAGTACTTC,CASKYGTGLDEQYF
TRBJ1-5,TRBV14,few,NA,TGTGCCAGCAGCCAAGGGAATCAGCCCCAGCATTTT,CASSQGNQPQHF